The rows below give T cell receptor beta chains drawn from one sample of a study of T cell responses to AZD1222 COVID-19 vaccine. TCRdb keeps only in-frame clones here, not all; method: immunoSEQ multiplex PCR. The sample carries around 100,000 clones, about 92% recorded once. The specimen comprised peripheral blood, sampled on day 0 of AZD1222 vaccination. These TCRs come from an adult in good health. Both conserved end residues are part of each CDR3. The order of the fields is clone size, J gene, D gene, V gene, CDR3 protein, CDR3 DNA. The D gene is left open where the match is weak. Clone size is given for some rows only: seen once, a few or many times, or a class if the clone is expanded.

size: once
J: TRBJ2-5
D: -
V: TRBV3-1/TRBV3-2
CDR3: CASSLLVGETQYF
DNA: TGTGCCAGCAGCCTTCTAGTCGGAGAGACCCAGTACTTC

size: -
J: TRBJ1-6
D: TRBD1
V: TRBV27
CDR3: CASSATGTEGGNSPLHF
DNA: TGTGCCAGCAGTGCAACCGGGACAGAGGGGGGAAATTCACCCCTCCACTTT

size: -
J: TRBJ2-2
D: TRBD2
V: TRBV18
CDR3: CASSSSGGTGELFF
DNA: TGTGCCAGCTCATCAAGCGGGGGGACCGGGGAGCTGTTTTTT

size: -
J: TRBJ1-2
D: TRBD1
V: TRBV13
CDR3: CATPGQGRRGYTF
DNA: TGTGCCACCCCGGGACAGGGTCGTCGTGGCTACACCTTC

size: -
J: TRBJ1-2
D: -
V: TRBV18
CDR3: CASSPPLGGKAHGYTF
DNA: TGTGCCAGCTCACCCCCGCTAGGGGGGAAAGCGCATGGCTACACCTTC

size: -
J: TRBJ1-5
D: -
V: TRBV5-4
CDR3: CASSDRDSNQPQHF
DNA: TGTGCCAGCAGCGACCGGGACAGCAATCAGCCCCAGCATTTT

size: -
J: TRBJ1-2
D: TRBD1
V: TRBV3-1/TRBV3-2
CDR3: CASSQDQFWDREYGYTF
DNA: TGTGCCAGCAGCCAAGATCAGTTTTGGGACAGGGAGTATGGCTACACCTTC

size: -
J: TRBJ1-5
D: -
V: TRBV18
CDR3: CASSPHHRNNQPQHF
DNA: TGTGCCAGCTCACCACATCACAGGAACAATCAGCCCCAGCATTTT

size: -
J: TRBJ1-2
D: -
V: TRBV20-1
CDR3: CSARDSYGYTF
DNA: TGCAGTGCTAGAGACAGCTATGGCTACACCTTC

size: -
J: TRBJ2-5
D: TRBD1
V: TRBV6-5
CDR3: CASSYNRGRETQYF
DNA: TGTGCCAGCAGTTACAACAGGGGGCGGGAGACCCAGTACTTC

size: -
J: TRBJ1-1
D: -
V: TRBV19
CDR3: CASSKWSSPEAFF
DNA: TGTGCCAGTAGTAAGTGGTCGAGCCCTGAAGCTTTCTTT

size: -
J: TRBJ1-5
D: -
V: TRBV28
CDR3: CAGGNQPQHF
DNA: TGTGCCGGGGGGAATCAGCCCCAGCATTTT

size: -
J: TRBJ2-2
D: -
V: TRBV6-1
CDR3: CASSEPNTGELFF
DNA: TGTGCCAGCAGTGAACCAAACACCGGGGAGCTGTTTTTT

size: -
J: TRBJ2-1
D: -
V: TRBV6-5
CDR3: CASSLDGLSYNEQFF
DNA: TGTGCCAGCTCCCTCGACGGGCTCTCCTACAATGAGCAGTTCTTC

size: -
J: TRBJ2-3
D: TRBD2
V: TRBV6-6
CDR3: CASSRLAGASDTQYF
DNA: TGTGCCAGCAGCAGACTAGCGGGGGCCTCAGATACGCAGTATTTT

size: -
J: TRBJ2-1
D: -
V: TRBV3-1/TRBV3-2
CDR3: CASSQAGVHNEQFF
DNA: TGTGCCAGCAGCCAAGCCGGGGTTCACAATGAGCAGTTCTTC

size: -
J: TRBJ2-7
D: -
V: TRBV9
CDR3: CASSVGAEVYEQYF
DNA: TGTGCCAGCAGCGTAGGGGCAGAAGTCTACGAGCAGTACTTC

size: -
J: TRBJ2-7
D: -
V: TRBV5-8
CDR3: CAPTTETYEQYF
DNA: TGTGCCCCCACGACAGAAACCTACGAGCAGTACTTC

size: -
J: TRBJ1-5
D: -
V: TRBV4-3
CDR3: CASSQGVRGRQPQHF
DNA: TGCGCCAGCAGCCAAGGTGTCAGGGGTAGACAGCCCCAGCATTTT

size: -
J: TRBJ2-1
D: -
V: TRBV2
CDR3: CASPAQGGGSDNEQFF
DNA: TGTGCCAGCCCCGCACAGGGAGGTGGCTCAGACAATGAGCAGTTCTTC

size: -
J: TRBJ1-5
D: -
V: TRBV28
CDR3: CATDRGGGQPQHF
DNA: TGTGCCACGGATAGGGGGGGTGGTCAGCCCCAGCATTTT

size: -
J: TRBJ1-1
D: -
V: TRBV6-5
CDR3: CASKPSNRNTEAFF
DNA: TGTGCCAGCAAGCCCTCGAACAGGAACACTGAAGCTTTCTTT

size: -
J: TRBJ1-1
D: -
V: TRBV11-2
CDR3: CASTKGLPEEAFF
DNA: TGTGCCAGCACAAAGGGTCTACCAGAGGAAGCTTTCTTT

size: -
J: TRBJ1-1
D: -
V: TRBV11-2
CDR3: CASSLVRRTVPEAFF
DNA: TGTGCCAGCAGCTTAGTGCGCAGGACGGTTCCTGAAGCTTTCTTT

size: few
J: TRBJ1-4
D: -
V: TRBV18
CDR3: CASSPERMGEKLFF
DNA: TGTGCCAGCTCACCCGAGCGGATGGGGGAAAAACTGTTTTTT

size: -
J: TRBJ1-1
D: -
V: TRBV5-6
CDR3: CASSFGPRNTEAFF
DNA: TGTGCCAGCAGCTTCGGGCCTAGGAACACTGAAGCTTTCTTT

size: once
J: TRBJ1-1
D: -
V: TRBV30
CDR3: CAWSPGGTEAFF
DNA: TGTGCCTGGAGTCCCGGAGGGACTGAAGCTTTCTTT

size: -
J: TRBJ2-2
D: -
V: TRBV11-2
CDR3: CASSLRPGVGTGELFF
DNA: TGTGCCAGCAGCTTACGGCCGGGGGTCGGCACCGGGGAGCTGTTTTTT

size: -
J: TRBJ2-1
D: -
V: TRBV3-1/TRBV3-2
CDR3: CASSTYNEQFF
DNA: TGTGCCAGCAGTACGTACAATGAGCAGTTCTTC

size: -
J: TRBJ1-2
D: TRBD1
V: TRBV19
CDR3: CASSTRGQASSGYTF
DNA: TGTGCCAGTAGTACGAGGGGACAGGCTTCGTCTGGCTACACCTTC

size: -
J: TRBJ1-6
D: -
V: TRBV28
CDR3: CASSTGGAGSPLHF
DNA: TGTGCCAGCAGTACCGGAGGAGCCGGCTCACCCCTCCACTTT

size: -
J: TRBJ2-2
D: TRBD2
V: TRBV6-2/TRBV6-3
CDR3: CASSPPGLAGVTGELFF
DNA: TGTGCCAGCAGTCCCCCGGGACTAGCGGGGGTAACCGGGGAGCTGTTTTTT

size: -
J: TRBJ2-5
D: TRBD2
V: TRBV6-5
CDR3: CASSPGGLETQYF
DNA: TGTGCCAGCAGTCCGGGGGGGCTTGAGACCCAGTACTTC

size: -
J: TRBJ1-6
D: -
V: TRBV23-1
CDR3: CASSQACPLHF
DNA: TGCGCCAGCAGTCAGGCTTGCCCCCTCCACTTT

size: -
J: TRBJ1-2
D: -
V: TRBV11-2
CDR3: CASSPPLGRSNYGYTF
DNA: TGTGCCAGCAGCCCCCCGTTAGGGAGGTCTAACTATGGCTACACCTTC

size: few
J: TRBJ1-5
D: -
V: TRBV9
CDR3: CASSPTGAANQPQHF
DNA: TGTGCCAGCAGCCCCACTGGGGCAGCAAATCAGCCCCAGCATTTT

size: -
J: TRBJ1-2
D: -
V: TRBV5-4
CDR3: CASSLSQTNYGYTF
DNA: TGTGCCAGCAGCTTATCTCAGACGAACTATGGCTACACCTTC

size: -
J: TRBJ2-1
D: -
V: TRBV12-3/TRBV12-4
CDR3: CASFAEYNEQFF
DNA: TGTGCCAGCTTCGCGGAATACAATGAGCAGTTCTTC

size: -
J: TRBJ1-4
D: -
V: TRBV6-5
CDR3: CASSPLRGNEKLFF
DNA: TGTGCCAGCAGTCCCCTTAGGGGTAATGAAAAACTGTTTTTT

size: -
J: TRBJ2-4
D: TRBD1
V: TRBV3-1/TRBV3-2
CDR3: CASSQPGQEGAKNIQYF
DNA: TGTGCCAGCAGCCAACCGGGACAGGAGGGCGCCAAAAACATTCAGTACTTC

size: -
J: TRBJ2-6
D: -
V: TRBV7-3
CDR3: CASSSTGANVLTF
DNA: TGTGCCAGCAGCTCCACTGGGGCCAACGTCCTGACTTTC

size: -
J: TRBJ2-3
D: TRBD2
V: TRBV7-6
CDR3: CASSFTSGLITDTQYF
DNA: TGTGCCAGCAGCTTCACTAGCGGGCTAATCACAGATACGCAGTATTTT

size: -
J: TRBJ1-2
D: TRBD1
V: TRBV5-1
CDR3: CASSEGQGPYGYTF
DNA: TGCGCCAGCAGCGAAGGACAGGGGCCCTATGGCTACACCTTC

size: -
J: TRBJ1-5
D: -
V: TRBV19
CDR3: CASSIDRVANQPQHF
DNA: TGTGCCAGTAGTATAGACAGGGTGGCGAATCAGCCCCAGCATTTT

size: -
J: TRBJ1-5
D: -
V: TRBV10-2
CDR3: CASSEWNNQPQHF
DNA: TGCGCCAGCAGTGAGTGGAACAATCAGCCCCAGCATTTT

size: -
J: TRBJ2-3
D: TRBD2
V: TRBV4-3
CDR3: CASSQDGSSGRGTDTQYF
DNA: TGCGCCAGCAGCCAAGATGGTAGTTCAGGGAGGGGCACAGATACGCAGTATTTT

size: -
J: TRBJ2-7
D: -
V: TRBV20-1
CDR3: CSARGGYEQYF
DNA: TGCAGTGCCAGAGGCGGCTACGAGCAGTACTTC

size: -
J: TRBJ1-1
D: TRBD1
V: TRBV11-2
CDR3: CAVGTGSTEAFF
DNA: TGTGCCGTAGGGACAGGTTCCACTGAAGCTTTCTTT

size: few
J: TRBJ1-6
D: -
V: TRBV7-9
CDR3: CASSLGRGPQSPLHF
DNA: TGTGCCAGCAGCTTAGGCAGGGGTCCACAGTCACCCCTCCACTTT

size: -
J: TRBJ1-4
D: -
V: TRBV2
CDR3: CASIDGRGNEKLFF
DNA: TGTGCCAGCATCGACGGGAGGGGTAATGAAAAACTGTTTTTT

size: -
J: TRBJ2-7
D: TRBD1
V: TRBV24-1
CDR3: CATNGQGSSYEQYF
DNA: TGTGCCACCAATGGACAGGGCTCATCCTACGAGCAGTACTTC